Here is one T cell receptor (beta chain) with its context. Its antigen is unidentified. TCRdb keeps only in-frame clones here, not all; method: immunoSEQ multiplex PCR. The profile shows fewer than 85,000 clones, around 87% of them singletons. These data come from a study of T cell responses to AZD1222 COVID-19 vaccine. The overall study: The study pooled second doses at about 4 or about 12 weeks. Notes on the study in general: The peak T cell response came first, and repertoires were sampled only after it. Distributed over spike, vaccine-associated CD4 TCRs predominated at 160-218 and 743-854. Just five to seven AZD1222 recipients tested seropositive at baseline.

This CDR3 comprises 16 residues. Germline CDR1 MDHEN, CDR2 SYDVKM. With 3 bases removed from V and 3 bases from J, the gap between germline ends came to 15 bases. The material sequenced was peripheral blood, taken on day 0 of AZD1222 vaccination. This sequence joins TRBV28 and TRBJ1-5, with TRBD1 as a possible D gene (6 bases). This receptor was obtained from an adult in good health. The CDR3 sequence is CASSFNWGHPNQPQHF. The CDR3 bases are TGTGCCAGCAGTTTTAATTGGGGGCACCCCAATCAGCCCCAGCATTTT.